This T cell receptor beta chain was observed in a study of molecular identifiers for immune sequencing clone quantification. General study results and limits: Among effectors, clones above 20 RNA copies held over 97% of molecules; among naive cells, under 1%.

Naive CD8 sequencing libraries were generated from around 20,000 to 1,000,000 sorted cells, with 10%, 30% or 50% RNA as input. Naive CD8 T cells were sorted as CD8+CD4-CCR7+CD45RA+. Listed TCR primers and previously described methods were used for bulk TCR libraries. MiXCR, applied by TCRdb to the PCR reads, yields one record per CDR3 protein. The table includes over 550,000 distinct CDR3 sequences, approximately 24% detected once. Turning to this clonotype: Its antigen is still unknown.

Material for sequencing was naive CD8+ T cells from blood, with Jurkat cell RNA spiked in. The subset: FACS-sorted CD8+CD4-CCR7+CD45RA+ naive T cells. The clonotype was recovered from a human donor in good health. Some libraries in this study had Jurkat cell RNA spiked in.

This CDR3 is CASSARTGTSYEQYF. CDR3 nucleotide sequence: TGCGCCAGCAGCGCCCGGACAGGGACTTCATACGAGCAGTACTTC. This chain uses TRBV5-1 with TRBJ2-7; TRBD1 matches at 8 bases. Germline loops: CDR1 SGHRS, CDR2 YFSETQ. CDR3 length: 15 amino acids. V was clipped by 4 bases and J by 4 bases; unmatched bases: 10.